The T cell receptor (beta chain) described here comes from a study of blood T cell repertoires in COVID-19. Study-wide background: COVID-19 samples, acute and convalescent, were from the United States, Italy and Spain.

How the authors handled the data: Researchers report that nucleated cell counts were estimated from reference gene primer amplification. Profiling relied on immunoSEQ multiplex PCR, and the TCRdb table lists in-frame clones only, not all of them. That table furnishes V, J and clone size, whereas the DNA furnished D and trimming. The sample holds 200,000 to 250,000 clones, more than 85% seen once. The TCR was taken from a man in his fifties or sixties with COVID-19, enrolled during active disease. Sequencing was done on a sample of peripheral blood.

CDR3: CASSKALSETGGFPFADTEAFF. CDR3 DNA: TGTGCCAGCAGCAAAGCGCTTTCGGAAACAGGGGGCTTTCCCTTTGCGGACACTGAAGCTTTCTTT. The chain carries TRBV21-1 and TRBJ1-1; the table assigns TRBD1, which was not confirmed against the DNA. TRBV21-1 is annotated as a pseudogene. The CDR3 is 22 amino acids.